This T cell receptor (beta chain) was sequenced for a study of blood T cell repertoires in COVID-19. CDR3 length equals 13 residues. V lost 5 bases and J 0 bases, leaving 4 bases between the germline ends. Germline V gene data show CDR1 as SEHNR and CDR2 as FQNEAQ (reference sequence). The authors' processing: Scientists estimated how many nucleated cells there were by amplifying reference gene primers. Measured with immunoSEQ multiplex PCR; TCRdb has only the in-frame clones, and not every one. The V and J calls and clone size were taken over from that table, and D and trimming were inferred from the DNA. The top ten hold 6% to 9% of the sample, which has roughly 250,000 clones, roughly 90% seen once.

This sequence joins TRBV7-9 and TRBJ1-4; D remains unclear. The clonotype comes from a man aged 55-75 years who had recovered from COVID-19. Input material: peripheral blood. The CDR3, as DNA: TGTGCCAGCAGCCGTCCAACTAATGAAAAACTGTTTTTT. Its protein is CASSRPTNEKLFF.